What follows is one T cell receptor (beta chain) and its context. This sample stems from a study of blood T cell repertoires in COVID-19. Study-level background: Acute and convalescent COVID-19 samples came from the United States, Italy and Spain. T cells, B-cell-depleted T cells, or PBMCs supplied cDNA or gDNA.

Germline V gene lookup returns CDR1 SGHTA and CDR2 FQGNSA. CDR3 length: 18 residues. V gave up 2 bases and J gave up 2 bases, with 20 bases separating them. Libraries were prepared by immunoSEQ multiplex PCR; TCRdb keeps only in-frame clonotypes and omits some of them. Of roughly 140,000 clones in the sample, under 90% were seen once. The rearrangement joins TRBV7-2 to TRBJ2-3; the D gene is possibly TRBD2 (6 bases). This sequence was found in a human donor in a cohort sampled during active COVID-19. Sequenced sample: peripheral blood. The CDR3 bases are TGTGCCAGCAGCTTATTCAGGGTGGAGTCGGGACTCACAGATACGCAGTATTTT. Its protein product is CASSLFRVESGLTDTQYF.